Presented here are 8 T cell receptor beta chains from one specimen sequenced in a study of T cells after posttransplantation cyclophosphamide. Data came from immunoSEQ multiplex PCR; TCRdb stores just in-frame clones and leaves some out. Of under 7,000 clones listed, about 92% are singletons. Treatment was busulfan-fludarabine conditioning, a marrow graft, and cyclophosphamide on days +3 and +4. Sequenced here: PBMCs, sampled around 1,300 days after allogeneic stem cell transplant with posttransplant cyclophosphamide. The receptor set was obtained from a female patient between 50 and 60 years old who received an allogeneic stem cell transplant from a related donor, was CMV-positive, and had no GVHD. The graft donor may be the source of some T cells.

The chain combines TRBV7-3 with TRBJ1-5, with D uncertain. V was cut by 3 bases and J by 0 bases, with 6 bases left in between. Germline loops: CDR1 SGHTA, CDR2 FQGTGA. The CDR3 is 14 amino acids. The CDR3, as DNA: TGTGCCAGCAGCTTGTCCAGTAGCAATCAGCCCCAGCATTTT. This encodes CASSLSSSNQPQHF. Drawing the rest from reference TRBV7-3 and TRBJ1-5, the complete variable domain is GAGVSQTPSNKVTEKGKYVELRCDPISGHTALYWYRQSLGQGPEFLIYFQGTGAADDSGLPNDRFFAVRPEGSVSTLKIQRTERGDSAVYLCASSLSSSNQPQHFGDGTRLSIL.

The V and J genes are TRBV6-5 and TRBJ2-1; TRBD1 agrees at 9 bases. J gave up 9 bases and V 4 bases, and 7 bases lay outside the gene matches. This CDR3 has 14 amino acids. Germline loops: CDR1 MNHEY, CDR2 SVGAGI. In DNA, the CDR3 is TGTGCCAGCAGTTCCGGGACAGGGACCACTGAGCAGTTCTTC. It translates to CASSSGTGTTEQFF.

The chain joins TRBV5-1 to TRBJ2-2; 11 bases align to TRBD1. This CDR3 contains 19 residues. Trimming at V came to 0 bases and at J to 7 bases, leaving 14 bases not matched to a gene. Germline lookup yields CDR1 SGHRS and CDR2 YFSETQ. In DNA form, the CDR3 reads TGCGCCAGCAGCTTGGGACCCATTTCCGGGACAGGGGGTATCGGGGAGCTGTTTTTT. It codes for CASSLGPISGTGGIGELFF.

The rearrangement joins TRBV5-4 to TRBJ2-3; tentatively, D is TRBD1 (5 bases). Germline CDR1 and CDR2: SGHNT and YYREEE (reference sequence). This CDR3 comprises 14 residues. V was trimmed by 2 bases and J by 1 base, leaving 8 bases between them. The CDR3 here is CASSLSTGTDTQYF. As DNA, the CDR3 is TGTGCCAGCAGCTTATCGACAGGCACAGATACGCAGTATTTT.

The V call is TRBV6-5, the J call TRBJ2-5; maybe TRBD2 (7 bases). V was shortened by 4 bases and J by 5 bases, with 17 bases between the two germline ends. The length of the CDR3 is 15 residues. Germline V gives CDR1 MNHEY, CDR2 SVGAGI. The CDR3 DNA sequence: TGTGCCAGCAGTTCCATCGGGGGGCGGGGGGAGACCCAGTACTTC. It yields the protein CASSSIGGRGETQYF.

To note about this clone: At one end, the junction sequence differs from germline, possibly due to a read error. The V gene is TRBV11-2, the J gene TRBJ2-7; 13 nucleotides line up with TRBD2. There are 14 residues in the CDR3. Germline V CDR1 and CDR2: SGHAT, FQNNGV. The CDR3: CASSLGLAGVEQYF. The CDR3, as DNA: TGTGCCAGCAGTTTAGGACTAGCGGGAGTTGAGCAGTACTTC.

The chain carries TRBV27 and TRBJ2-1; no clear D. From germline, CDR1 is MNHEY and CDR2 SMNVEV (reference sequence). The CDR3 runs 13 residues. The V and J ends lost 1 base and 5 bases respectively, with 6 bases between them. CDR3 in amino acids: CASSLFPNNEQFF. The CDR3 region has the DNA TGTGCCAGCAGTTTATTTCCCAACAATGAGCAGTTCTTC.

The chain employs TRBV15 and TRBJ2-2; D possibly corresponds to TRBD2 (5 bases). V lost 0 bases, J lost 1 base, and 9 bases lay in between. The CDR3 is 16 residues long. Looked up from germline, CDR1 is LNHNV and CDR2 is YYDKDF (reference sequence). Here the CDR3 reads CATSRDRAGNTGELFF. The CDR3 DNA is TGTGCCACCAGCAGAGATAGGGCGGGGAACACCGGGGAGCTGTTTTTT.